The rows below give T cell receptor beta chains drawn from one sample of a study of blood T cells in healthy people across ages. Via MiXCR, TCRdb re-called the 5' RACE reads, giving one row per CDR3 protein. The sample consists of some 1.4 million distinct CDR3 sequences, 40% to 50% of them appearing once. The sample was blood. These receptor sequences come from a woman aged 18-29 years in good health. The CDR3 runs from the conserved cysteine through the conserved F or W. Each record gives: D gene, V gene, J gene, clone size, CDR3 protein, CDR3 DNA. The D gene is left open where the match is weak. Where a row states a size, it is once, few, many or the class of an expanded clone; other rows omit it.

NA,TRBV12-3/TRBV12-4,TRBJ2-2,NA,CASSFRERNTGELFF,TGTGCCAGCAGTTTCCGGGAACGAAACACCGGGGAGCTGTTTTTT
NA,TRBV5-1,TRBJ1-4,NA,CASSQGREGEKLFF,TGCGCCAGCAGCCAGGGACGGGAGGGAGAAAAACTGTTTTTT
NA,TRBV4-1,TRBJ2-5,few,CASSQDRSLQETQYF,TGCGCCAGCAGCCAAGATAGATCACTTCAAGAGACCCAGTACTTC
NA,TRBV30,TRBJ1-2,NA,CAWGVGSGYTF,TGTGCCTGGGGTGTGGGGAGTGGCTACACCTTC
TRBD2,TRBV7-2,TRBJ2-7,NA,CASSLILAGGELSYEQYF,TGTGCCAGCAGCTTAATCCTAGCGGGAGGGGAACTATCCTACGAGCAGTACTTC
TRBD1,TRBV10-3,TRBJ1-2,NA,CATAAGTGVNYGYTF,TGTGCCACCGCGGCCGGGACAGGGGTTAACTATGGCTACACCTTC
NA,TRBV15,TRBJ1-4,NA,CATSTRGEAGKLFF,TGTGCCACCAGCACTCGAGGGGAGGCCGGCAAACTGTTTTTT
NA,TRBV27,TRBJ2-1,NA,CASSPVPPSYNEQFF,TGTGCCAGCAGTCCCGTTCCCCCCTCCTACAATGAGCAGTTCTTC
TRBD1,TRBV10-3,TRBJ1-5,few,CAISDPDRGPGQPQHF,TGTGCCATCAGTGACCCCGACAGGGGGCCCGGGCAGCCCCAGCATTTT
TRBD2,TRBV5-1,TRBJ2-1,few,CASSYRGVAGGYNEQFF,TGCGCCAGCAGCTACCGGGGCGTAGCGGGGGGGTACAATGAGCAGTTCTTC
NA,TRBV7-9,TRBJ1-2,NA,CASSLTGASGYTF,TGTGCCAGCAGCCTCACGGGGGCTTCTGGCTACACCTTC